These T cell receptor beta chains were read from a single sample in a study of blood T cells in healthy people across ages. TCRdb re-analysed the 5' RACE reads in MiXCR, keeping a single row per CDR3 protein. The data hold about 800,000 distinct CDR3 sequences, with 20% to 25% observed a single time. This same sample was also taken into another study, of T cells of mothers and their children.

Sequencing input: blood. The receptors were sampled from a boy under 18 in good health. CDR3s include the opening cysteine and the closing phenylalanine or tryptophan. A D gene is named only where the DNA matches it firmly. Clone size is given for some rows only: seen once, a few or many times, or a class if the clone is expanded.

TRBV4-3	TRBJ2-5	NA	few	CASSQDSFTQETQYF	TGCGCCAGCAGCCAAGATTCTTTCACACAAGAGACCCAGTACTTC
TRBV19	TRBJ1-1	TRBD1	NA	CASGTGPNTEAFF	TGTGCCAGCGGGACAGGCCCGAACACTGAAGCTTTCTTT
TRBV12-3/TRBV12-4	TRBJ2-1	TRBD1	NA	CASSLGPGTGMVNEQFF	TGTGCCAGCAGTTTAGGCCCCGGGACAGGGATGGTCAATGAGCAGTTCTTC
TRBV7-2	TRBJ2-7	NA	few	CASSLQLAYEQYF	TGTGCCAGCAGCTTACAGCTAGCGTACGAGCAGTACTTC
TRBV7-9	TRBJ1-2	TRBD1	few	CASSPTGIYGYTF	TGTGCCAGCAGCCCGACAGGGATCTATGGCTACACCTTC
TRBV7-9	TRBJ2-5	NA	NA	CASSENSGLSGQYF	TGTGCCAGCAGCGAAAACTCTGGACTTTCAGGCCAGTACTTC
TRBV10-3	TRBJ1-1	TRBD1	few	CASGTDLMNTEAFF	TGTGCCAGCGGGACAGACCTCATGAACACTGAAGCTTTCTTT
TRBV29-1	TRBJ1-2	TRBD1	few	CSVEGQGYGYTF	TGCAGCGTTGAAGGACAGGGCTATGGCTACACCTTC
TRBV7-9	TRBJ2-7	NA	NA	CASRPTGDSREQYF	TGTGCCAGCAGGCCCACAGGGGACTCTCGGGAGCAGTACTTC
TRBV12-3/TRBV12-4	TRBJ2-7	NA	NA	CASSFGGFAYEQYF	TGTGCCAGCAGTTTCGGGGGCTTCGCCTACGAGCAGTACTTC
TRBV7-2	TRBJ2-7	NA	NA	CASSPTSRVKQYF	TGTGCCAGCAGCCCAACCAGCCGTGTCAAGCAGTACTTC
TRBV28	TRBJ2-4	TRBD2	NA	CATRTSGSHIQYF	TGTGCCACCAGGACTAGCGGGAGCCACATTCAGTACTTC
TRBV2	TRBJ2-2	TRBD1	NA	CASSPGQGAYTGELFF	TGTGCCAGCAGTCCTGGACAGGGGGCGTACACCGGGGAGCTGTTTTTT
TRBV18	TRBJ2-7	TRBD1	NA	CASSPTGGKYEQYF	TGTGCCAGCTCGCCTACAGGGGGAAAGTACGAGCAGTACTTC
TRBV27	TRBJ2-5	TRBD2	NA	CASSPDTGGETQYF	TGTGCCAGCAGTCCCGACACGGGGGGGGAGACCCAGTACTTC
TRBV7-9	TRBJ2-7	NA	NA	CASSFLGPTYEQYF	TGTGCCAGCAGCTTCCTGGGGCCAACCTACGAGCAGTACTTC